These T cell receptor beta chains were read from a single sample in a study of CD4 T cells in relation to SARS-CoV-2 and coronaviruses. Libraries were prepared by immunoSEQ multiplex PCR; TCRdb keeps only in-frame clonotypes and omits some of them. The sample holds about 20,000 clones, around 77% seen once. Their cognate antigens are unknown. What was sequenced was CD4+ T cells from PBMCs, cultured in vitro. Receptors originate from a human donor in good health. The conserved cysteine and the conserved F or W are not part of the CDR3 here.

J,V,CDR3
TRBJ2-7,TRBV27,ASSLGTPYEQY
TRBJ1-2,TRBV3-1/TRBV3-2,ASSDSGGYT
TRBJ2-1,TRBV15,ATSRDLGLAVYNEQF
TRBJ2-1,TRBV5-1,ASSLGVDEQF
TRBJ2-3,TRBV30,AWSVGLAGTGDTQY
TRBJ2-7,TRBV7-3,ASSLSGASSYEQY
TRBJ2-1,TRBV4-1,ASSQVGGGPYNEQF
TRBJ2-3,TRBV19,ASTGGRTDTQY
TRBJ2-7,TRBV6-5,ASSYSIGGLGYEQY
TRBJ1-2,TRBV6-5,ASRQNDRDGYGYT
TRBJ1-3,TRBV28,ASRRSGNTIY
TRBJ1-1,TRBV29-1,SVVELMDTEAF
TRBJ2-3,TRBV5-1,ASSLLVSTDTQY
TRBJ2-7,TRBV3-1/TRBV3-2,ASSPRDSPYEQY
TRBJ1-1,TRBV6-1,ASSAHRAPLNTEAF
TRBJ2-1,TRBV5-1,ASSESGLTYNEQF
TRBJ2-5,TRBV25-1,ATRPSSTEETQY
TRBJ2-2,TRBV9,ASSTGGGKTGELF
TRBJ1-1,TRBV12-3/TRBV12-4,ASSFVLQKAF
TRBJ2-1,TRBV6-2/TRBV6-3,ASSYKGLAEGNNEQF
TRBJ2-7,TRBV28,ASSGHRSGSRYEQY
TRBJ1-2,TRBV12-3/TRBV12-4,ASSLYGYT
TRBJ2-1,TRBV5-4,ASSSGIAGGRNEQF
TRBJ2-5,TRBV30,AWTLPILETQY
TRBJ1-1,TRBV7-2,ASSFSIALSAAEAF
TRBJ1-1,TRBV7-9,ASSWPDRTEAF
TRBJ1-1,TRBV3-1/TRBV3-2,ASSPGVRTEAF
TRBJ2-7,TRBV9,ASSVSSTGFSSYEQY
TRBJ2-2,TRBV29-1,SVGASGGSGPGELF
TRBJ2-7,TRBV5-4,ASSTLEPAGAYEQY
TRBJ2-7,TRBV30,AWSRQLSYEQY
TRBJ1-2,TRBV19,ASSIGLDYT
TRBJ1-6,TRBV7-9,ASSPPSRSPLH
TRBJ2-7,TRBV11-2,ASSLEGGGNYEQY
TRBJ1-4,TRBV5-4,ASSLDSGREKLF
TRBJ2-2,TRBV2,ASRGTAAGELF
TRBJ2-7,TRBV6-5,ASRAGARYEQY
TRBJ1-5,TRBV5-1,ASSWVVGSNQPQH
TRBJ1-2,TRBV2,ADSLEYGYT
TRBJ2-5,TRBV9,ASSVGGYRGGETQY
TRBJ2-1,TRBV6-4,ASGRSTSGSDEQF
TRBJ2-5,TRBV19,ASSIGGIETQY
TRBJ1-1,TRBV7-2,ASSLLGQGNTEAF
TRBJ2-5,TRBV5-4,ASSLTELEGTQY